This TCR beta chain was identified during a study of blood T cell repertoires in COVID-19. Germline V gene data show CDR1 as KGHSH and CDR2 as LQKENI. The CDR3 totals 14 residues. Trimming removed 1 base from V and 2 bases from J, with 8 bases in between. The table came from immunoSEQ multiplex PCR; TCRdb's copy has only in-frame clones and leaves some out. Of 300,000 or so clones in the sample, around nine tenths were seen once. Sequences were obtained from PBMCs or T cells enriched from blood (not recorded which). The source is a woman aged 50 to 60 who had been exposed to COVID-19. This sequence joins TRBV18 and TRBJ2-5; D gene ambiguous. CDR3 sequence: CASSPLGFQETQYF. DNA of the CDR3: TGTGCCAGCTCACCACTCGGGTTTCAAGAGACCCAGTACTTC.